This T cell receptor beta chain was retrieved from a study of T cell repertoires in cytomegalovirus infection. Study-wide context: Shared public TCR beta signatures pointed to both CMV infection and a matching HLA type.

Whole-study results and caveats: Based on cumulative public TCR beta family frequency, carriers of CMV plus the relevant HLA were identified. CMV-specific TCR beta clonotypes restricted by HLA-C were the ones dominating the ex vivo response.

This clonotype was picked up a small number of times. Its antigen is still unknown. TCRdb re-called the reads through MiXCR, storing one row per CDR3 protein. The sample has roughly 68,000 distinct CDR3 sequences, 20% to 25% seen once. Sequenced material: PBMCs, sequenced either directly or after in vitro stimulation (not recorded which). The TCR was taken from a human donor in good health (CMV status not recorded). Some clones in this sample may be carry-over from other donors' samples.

The CDR3 bases are TGTGCCAGCAGCCGCGGGACAGGAAACTCTGGGGCCAACGTCCTGACTTTC. Translated: CASSRGTGNSGANVLTF. V usage is TRBV7-6 and J usage is TRBJ2-6, with 8 bases lining up with TRBD1. There are 17 residues in the CDR3. The germline V gene encodes CDR1 SGHVS and CDR2 FNYEAQ. V gave up 5 bases and J gave up 0 bases; unmatched junction bases: 6.